This T cell receptor (beta chain) derives from a study of blood T cell repertoires in COVID-19. Study summary: Samples representing acute and convalescent COVID-19 were sourced from the United States, Italy and Spain. From T cells, B-cell-depleted T cells, or PBMCs came the material, which was cDNA or gDNA.

Looked up from germline, CDR1 is MNHEY and CDR2 is SVGEGT. V was cut by 2 bases and J by 8 bases, with 9 bases left in between. The CDR3 runs to 12 residues. Data came from immunoSEQ multiplex PCR; TCRdb stores just in-frame clones and leaves some out. Here the sample spans about 180,000 clones, around four fifths being singletons. In Seattle, patients joined the study during active infection and were tracked longitudinally. This sequence joins TRBV6-2 or TRBV6-3 and TRBJ1-1; D is unresolved. This TCR came from a woman between 65 and 79 years old with COVID-19, enrolled during active disease. Sequencing used peripheral blood. CDR3 DNA: TGTGCCAGCAGTTACCCCGTACAGGAAGCTTTCTTT. Its protein is CASSYPVQEAFF.